The 28 T cell receptor beta chains in this list originate from one sample, sequenced in a study of T cells in localized non-small cell lung cancer. TCRdb keeps only in-frame clones here, not all; method: immunoSEQ multiplex PCR. The sample lists tens of thousands of clones; roughly 84% were seen once. Sequenced material: peripheral blood, taken before any cancer treatment. These receptors came from a male donor at least 60 years old with stage I squamous cell lung carcinoma.

This clone has only one observation. The chain carries TRBV13 and TRBJ2-2, with a possible D match to TRBD1 (5 bases). V was pared by 4 bases and J by 3 bases, with 18 bases between. Germline CDR1 PRHDT, CDR2 FYEKMQ (reference sequence). The CDR3 is made up of 17 amino acids. DNA for the CDR3: TGTGCCAGCAGCTCCAGGACACGGTCTTCTGACACCGGGGAGCTGTTTTTT. Translation gives CASSSRTRSSDTGELFF.

The chain combines TRBV11-2 with TRBJ1-2; D gene ambiguous. CDR3 length: 15 residues. V lost 3 bases, J lost 0 bases, and 11 bases lay in between. Germline V gene data show CDR1 as SGHAT and CDR2 as FQNNGV. CDR3 region: CASSLSVGANYGYTF. Here the CDR3 DNA reads TGTGCCAGCAGCTTGTCGGTAGGAGCTAACTATGGCTACACCTTC. Looking up the rest from reference TRBV11-2 and TRBJ1-2 gives the full variable domain: EAGVAQSPRYKIIEKRQSVAFWCNPISGHATLYWYQQILGQGPKLLIQFQNNGVVDDSQLPKDRFSAERLKGVDSTLKIQPAKLEDSAVYLCASSLSVGANYGYTFGSGTRLTVV.

A few counts support this clone. The chain is built from TRBV5-1 and TRBJ1-2; weak D call: TRBD1 (6 bases). Trimming cost V 0 bases and J 2 bases, with 8 bases left between them. This CDR3 has 14 amino acids. Germline lookup yields CDR1 SGHRS and CDR2 YFSETQ. CDR3 in DNA: TGCGCCAGCAGCTTGGGAGGACAGAACTATGGCTACACCTTC. Encoded protein: CASSLGGQNYGYTF.

The chain uses TRBV6-1 and TRBJ1-6; D gene unclear. V dropped 3 bases and J dropped 2 bases, with 14 bases sitting between them. CDR1 MNHNS and CDR2 SASEGT come from the germline V gene. The length of the CDR3 is 17 residues. CDR3: CASSEYVGSAYNSPLHF. The CDR3 nucleotides are TGTGCCAGCAGTGAGTACGTAGGGAGTGCCTATAATTCACCCCTCCACTTT.

This chain links TRBV19 with TRBJ1-1; D is perhaps TRBD1 (6 bases). The CDR3 extends over 16 amino acids. CDR1 and CDR2 from the germline V gene are LNHDA and SQIVND (reference sequence). V was pared by 3 bases and J by 0 bases, with 14 bases between. CDR3 bases: TGTGCCAGTAGTATCCGGGACACGGGCATGAACACTGAAGCTTTCTTT. Its translation is CASSIRDTGMNTEAFF.

The chain combines TRBV18 with TRBJ2-5; 11 bases match TRBD2. Trimming cost V 6 bases and J 5 bases; bases outside gene matches: 5. The CDR3 is made up of 14 amino acids. Germline V lookup: CDR1 KGHSH, CDR2 LQKENI. The CDR3 coding sequence is TGTGCCAGCTCCGTAGCGGGGGGGCCGGAGACCCAGTACTTC. Protein product: CASSVAGGPETQYF.

This sequence joins TRBV6-5 and TRBJ2-7; 7 bases align to TRBD1. V shed 10 bases, J shed 5 bases, and the junction held 11 bases outside the gene matches. The CDR3 covers 13 residues. CDR1 and CDR2 from the germline V gene are MNHEY and SVGAGI. CDR3 loop: CATTGESTHEQYF. CDR3 coding DNA: TGTGCCACCACAGGGGAGAGCACACACGAGCAGTACTTC.

The rearrangement uses TRBV18 and TRBJ1-1; D is uncertain. Trimming shortened V by 7 bases and J by 4 bases, and 13 bases separated the two germline ends. The CDR3 has 13 residues. Germline V gene lookup returns CDR1 KGHSH and CDR2 LQKENI. In DNA, the CDR3 is TGTGCCAGCTGGAGGCAGAGTGGCACTGAAGCTTTCTTT. Encoded protein: CASWRQSGTEAFF. Using reference TRBV18 and TRBJ1-1 for the parts outside the CDR3, the full variable domain is NAGVMQNPRHLVRRRGQEARLRCSPMKGHSHVYWYRQLPEEGLKFMVYLQKENIIDESGMPKERFSAEFPKEGPSILRIQQVVRGDSAAYFCASWRQSGTEAFFGQGTRLTVV.

The chain has TRBV7-9 and TRBJ1-1; maybe TRBD1 (5 bases). Looked up from germline, CDR1 is SEHNR and CDR2 is FQNEAQ (reference sequence). The CDR3 runs to 15 residues. V shed 5 bases and J shed 0 bases, with 13 bases lying between them. The CDR3 region is CASSASGGVNTEAFF. CDR3 sequence (DNA): TGTGCCAGCAGCGCCTCCGGAGGGGTGAACACTGAAGCTTTCTTT.

The chain joins TRBV2 to TRBJ1-5; D ambiguous. V shed 6 bases and J shed 6 bases, with 12 bases lying between them. The CDR3 contains 13 residues. Germline CDR1 and CDR2: SNHLY and FYNNEI. CDR3 sequence (DNA): TGTGCCAGCAGGGCTCAAGTGGCTCAGCCCCAGCATTTT. Translated, it gives CASRAQVAQPQHF.

This chain connects TRBV30 to TRBJ1-1; TRBD1 matches 8 bases. Germline V gene data show CDR1 as GTSNPN and CDR2 as SVGIG (reference sequence). The V gene end was trimmed by 3 bases and the J gene end by 6 bases; junction bases not matched to a gene: 6. CDR3 length equals 13 residues. The CDR3 spells CAWSADRGAEAFF. CDR3 sequence (DNA): TGTGCCTGGAGCGCTGACAGGGGCGCTGAAGCTTTCTTT.

As regards this clone: One end of the junction varies from germline; a read error may be responsible. The chain joins TRBV2 to TRBJ1-4; the D gene is possibly TRBD1 (5 bases). This CDR3 has 15 residues. The V gene's germline CDR1 is SNHLY and CDR2 FYNNEI. CDR3 residues: CASSGTLATNEKLFF. CDR3 coding DNA: TGTGCCAGTAGTGGGACCCTGGCAACTAATGAAAAACTGTTTTTT.

V gene TRBV7-6 combines with J gene TRBJ2-7; D unresolved. The CDR3 is made up of 15 amino acids. CDR1 SGHVS and CDR2 FNYEAQ come from the germline V gene. V was trimmed by 8 bases and J by 2 bases, leaving 19 bases between them. CDR3 DNA: TGTGCCAGCCAACCTACTCCCTTAAGTACCTACGAGCAGTACTTC. This translates into CASQPTPLSTYEQYF.

In its sample, this clone was seen once. The chain links TRBV15 to TRBJ2-3; D perhaps matches TRBD2 (5 bases). Germline CDR1 reads LNHNV; CDR2 reads YYDKDF (reference sequence). The CDR3 runs to 16 residues. V was trimmed by 0 bases and J by 2 bases, leaving 12 bases between them. For the CDR3, the DNA is TGTGCCACCAGCAGAGAGGACTTCACGTACACAGATACGCAGTATTTT. Protein: CATSREDFTYTDTQYF.

This rearrangement joins TRBV2 to TRBJ2-1; 8 bases map to TRBD2. The CDR3 consists of 14 residues. Germline V CDR1 and CDR2: SNHLY, FYNNEI. J was trimmed by 8 bases and V by 4 bases; bases with no gene match: 7. Here the CDR3 DNA reads TGTGCCAGCAGTGCTCGGGAGGGTAACGATGAGCAGTTCTTC. As protein: CASSAREGNDEQFF.

This clone appeared a single time. CDR3 residues: CASSTARGRGEKLFF. The DNA for the CDR3 is TGTGCCAGTAGTACTGCGCGAGGCCGCGGTGAAAAACTGTTTTTT. The V call is TRBV19, the J call TRBJ1-4; D gene ambiguous. The CDR3 runs to 15 residues. Trimming pared 4 bases from V and 7 bases from J, leaving 16 bases between. CDR1 and CDR2 from the germline V gene are LNHDA and SQIVND (reference sequence).

J is TRBJ2-1 and V is TRBV29-1; D remains ambiguous. This CDR3 is 14 amino acids long. The V and J ends lost 7 bases and 1 base respectively, with 14 bases between them. Per the germline V gene, CDR1 is SQVTM and CDR2 is ANQGSEA. The CDR3 region has the DNA TGCAGCGCATCCCAGAGTTTGTCCTACAATGAGCAGTTCTTC. Translating gives CSASQSLSYNEQFF.

In DNA, the CDR3 is TGTGCCAGCTCCCCCCTTGACAGCTTGGGTTTCGAGCAGTACTTC. It is translated as CASSPLDSLGFEQYF. This chain connects TRBV18 to TRBJ2-7, with D maybe TRBD1 (5 bases). V dropped 6 bases and J dropped 6 bases, with 21 bases sitting between them. This CDR3 has 15 residues. Looked up from germline, CDR1 is KGHSH and CDR2 is LQKENI.

The chain combines TRBV2 with TRBJ2-7; TRBD2 is a possible D gene (5 bases). This CDR3 has 11 residues. V dropped 11 bases and J dropped 1 base, with 9 bases sitting between them. The germline V gene encodes CDR1 SNHLY and CDR2 FYNNEI. CDR3 in amino acids: CAGRGSYEQYF. The CDR3 DNA sequence: TGTGCCGGGAGAGGTTCCTACGAGCAGTACTTC.

The V call is TRBV18, the J call TRBJ2-7; TRBD1 matches at 9 bases. V lost 5 bases to trimming and J lost 2 bases; unmatched junction nucleotides: 13. CDR3 length: 17 amino acids. The germline gives CDR1 KGHSH, CDR2 LQKENI. The CDR3 reads CASSGTGIGSVTYEQYF. In DNA, the CDR3 is TGTGCCAGCTCAGGGACAGGGATCGGCAGCGTCACCTACGAGCAGTACTTC.

V usage is TRBV6-1 and J usage is TRBJ1-5; D is undetermined. The V gene lost 4 bases and the J gene lost 7 bases, with 11 bases spanning the gap. The CDR3 runs to 13 residues. Germline CDR1 reads MNHNS; CDR2 reads SASEGT. CDR3: CASSGEGMQPQHF. As DNA, the CDR3 is TGTGCCAGCAGTGGGGAGGGAATGCAGCCCCAGCATTTT.

The V call is TRBV19, the J call TRBJ1-2; D possibly corresponds to TRBD1 (5 bases). This CDR3 region has 20 residues. V lost 5 bases and J 2 bases, leaving 30 bases between the germline ends. The germline V gene has CDR1 LNHDA and CDR2 SQIVND (reference sequence). The CDR3 loop reads CASSLTAPNPGYSVNYGYTF. DNA of the CDR3: TGTGCCAGTAGTCTAACTGCCCCCAACCCAGGGTATTCCGTCAACTATGGCTACACCTTC.

The chain combines TRBV7-3 with TRBJ2-3, with a tentative D call TRBD2 (6 bases). In germline, CDR1 is SGHTA, CDR2 FQGTGA. The CDR3 has 15 amino acids. Trimming pared 6 bases from V and 8 bases from J, leaving 21 bases between. For the CDR3, the DNA is TGTGCCAGCAGTCCAGAGGCAGGAGGGTCGGGTACGCAGTATTTT. Protein product: CASSPEAGGSGTQYF.

CDR3 region: CASSLEAPSGYEQYF. The CDR3 DNA reads TGTGCCAGCAGCTTAGAGGCCCCGAGTGGGTACGAGCAGTACTTC. The V call is TRBV7-2, the J call TRBJ2-7; no reliable D call. There are 15 residues in the CDR3. V lost 1 base to trimming and J lost 4 bases, with 14 bases between them. CDR1 and CDR2 from the germline V gene are SGHTA and FQGNSA.

The CDR3 bases are TGTGCCAGCAGCCCCGGCCCCTACGAGCAGTACTTC. Its translation: CASSPGPYEQYF. The chain employs TRBV7-6 and TRBJ2-7; D unclear. The germline CDR1 and CDR2 sequences are SGHVS and FNYEAQ. The CDR3 sequence is 12 residues long. The V and J ends lost 5 bases and 2 bases respectively, with 7 bases between them.

The rearrangement uses TRBV29-1 and TRBJ1-2; the D is unclear. Germline V gene lookup returns CDR1 SQVTM and CDR2 ANQGSEA. The V gene lost 6 bases and the J gene lost 0 bases, with 26 bases spanning the gap. This CDR3 has 18 residues. The CDR3 sequence is CSVPPHLGQGPTNYGYTF. In DNA form, the CDR3 reads TGCAGCGTGCCCCCCCACTTGGGCCAAGGGCCTACTAACTATGGCTACACCTTC.

The chain couples TRBV6-5 to TRBJ1-2; D unclear. Trimming took 6 bases from V and 3 from J, leaving 14 bases between them. CDR1 and CDR2 from the germline V gene are MNHEY and SVGAGI. The CDR3 has 14 residues. The CDR3 bases are TGTGCCAGCAGCCCAACAAATGGGGACTATGGCTACACCTTC. Residues: CASSPTNGDYGYTF.

V gene TRBV11-2 combines with J gene TRBJ1-6; D is perhaps TRBD1 (5 bases). The CDR3 is 14 amino acids. The germline V gene encodes CDR1 SGHAT and CDR2 FQNNGV. Trimming cost V 5 bases and J 5 bases, with 10 bases left between them. CDR3 nucleotides: TGTGCCAGCAGCCCCGGGACTGATAATTCACCCCTCCACTTT. Its protein product is CASSPGTDNSPLHF.